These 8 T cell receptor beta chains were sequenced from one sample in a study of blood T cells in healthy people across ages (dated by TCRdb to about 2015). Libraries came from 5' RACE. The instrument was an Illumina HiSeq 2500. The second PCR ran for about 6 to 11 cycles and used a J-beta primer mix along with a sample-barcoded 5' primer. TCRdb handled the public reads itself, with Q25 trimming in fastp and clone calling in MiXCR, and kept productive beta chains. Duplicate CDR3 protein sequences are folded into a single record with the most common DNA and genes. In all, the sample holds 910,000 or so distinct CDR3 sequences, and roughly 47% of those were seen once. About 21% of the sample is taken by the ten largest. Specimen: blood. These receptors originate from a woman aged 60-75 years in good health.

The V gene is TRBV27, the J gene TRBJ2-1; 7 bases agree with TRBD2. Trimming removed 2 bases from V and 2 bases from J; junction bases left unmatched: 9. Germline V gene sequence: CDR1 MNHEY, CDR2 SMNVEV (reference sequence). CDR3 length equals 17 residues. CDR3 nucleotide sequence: TGTGCCAGCAGTTTAGGGTTCGGTCTAGCGGCCTACAATGAGCAGTTCTTC. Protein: CASSLGFGLAAYNEQFF.

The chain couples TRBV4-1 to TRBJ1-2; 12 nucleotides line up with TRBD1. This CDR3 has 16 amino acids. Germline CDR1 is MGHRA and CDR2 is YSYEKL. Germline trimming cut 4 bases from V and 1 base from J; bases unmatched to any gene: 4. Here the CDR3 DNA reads TGCGCCAGCAGCCCGAGGGACAGGGGGCTTAACTATGGCTACACCTTC. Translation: CASSPRDRGLNYGYTF.

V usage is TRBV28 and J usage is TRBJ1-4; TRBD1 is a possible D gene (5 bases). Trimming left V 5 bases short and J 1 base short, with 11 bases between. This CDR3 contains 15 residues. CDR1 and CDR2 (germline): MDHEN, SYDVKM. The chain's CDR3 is CASSEQAVTNEKLFF. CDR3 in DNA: TGTGCCAGCAGTGAACAGGCGGTAACTAATGAAAAACTGTTTTTT.

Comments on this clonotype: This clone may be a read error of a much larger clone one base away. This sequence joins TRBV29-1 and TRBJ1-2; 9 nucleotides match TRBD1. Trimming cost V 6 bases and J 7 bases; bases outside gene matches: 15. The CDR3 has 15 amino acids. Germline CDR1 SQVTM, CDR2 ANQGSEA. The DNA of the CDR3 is TGCAGCGTGGTTCGGGGGACAGGGTTTATTGGTGGCTACACCTTC. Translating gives CSVVRGTGFIGGYTF.

CDR3 loop: CASIPGGLAGGSTDTQYF. CDR3 nucleotides: TGTGCCAGCATCCCCGGGGGGCTAGCGGGAGGGAGCACAGATACGCAGTATTTT. The V gene is TRBV6-1, the J gene TRBJ2-3; TRBD2 agrees at 12 bases. Germline CDR1 and CDR2: MNHNS and SASEGT. V dropped 7 bases and J dropped 0; count of bases not matched to a gene: 11. This CDR3 is 18 amino acids long.

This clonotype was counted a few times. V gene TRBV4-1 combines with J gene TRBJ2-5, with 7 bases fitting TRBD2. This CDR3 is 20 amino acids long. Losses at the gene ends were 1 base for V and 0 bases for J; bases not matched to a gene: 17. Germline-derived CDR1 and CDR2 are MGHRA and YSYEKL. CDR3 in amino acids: CASSQVPKAPGLSDQETQYF. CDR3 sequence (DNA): TGCGCCAGCAGCCAAGTACCCAAGGCCCCGGGACTATCGGACCAAGAGACCCAGTACTTC.

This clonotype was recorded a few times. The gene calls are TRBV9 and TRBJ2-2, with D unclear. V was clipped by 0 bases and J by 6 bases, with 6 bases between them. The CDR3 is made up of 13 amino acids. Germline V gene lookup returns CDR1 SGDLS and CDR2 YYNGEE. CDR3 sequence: CASSVVWSGELFF. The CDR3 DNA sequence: TGTGCCAGCAGCGTAGTGTGGTCCGGGGAGCTGTTTTTT.

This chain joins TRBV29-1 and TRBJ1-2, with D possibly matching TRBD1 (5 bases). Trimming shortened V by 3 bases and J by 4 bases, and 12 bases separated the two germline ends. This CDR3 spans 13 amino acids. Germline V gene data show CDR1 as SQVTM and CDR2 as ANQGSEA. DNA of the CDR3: TGCAGCGTTGACCTAGGCGGGGGCTATGGCTACACCTTC. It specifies CSVDLGGGYGYTF.